This T cell receptor beta chain emerged from a study of spatial heterogeneity in lung cancer. Findings of the study overall: Among tumor T cells, estimated coverage was approximately 7% for alpha chains and 13% for beta chains. Expanded intratumoral alpha and beta TCR counts tracked tumor mutation counts.

The time point was: sample taken at primary tumor resection. The approximately 79 donors had untreated early-stage non-small cell lung cancer. From tumor, nontumor lung or frozen PBMC, whole RNA was taken unsorted for sequencing. This clonotype was picked up many times. The antigen remains undetermined. TCRdb passed the 5' RACE reads through MiXCR, listing each CDR3 protein once. The data contain about 100,000 distinct CDR3 sequences, 4% to 4.5% of them seen just once; the ten biggest clones take up around 21%. The sample was lung tumor tissue, taken at surgery. The receptor was derived from a male donor with early-stage non-small cell lung cancer.

In nucleotides, the CDR3 is TGTGCCAGCAGCGCCAGTCCCGGGTTGGGGGAAAAACTGTTTTTT. Encoded protein: CASSASPGLGEKLFF. The V and J genes are TRBV11-2 and TRBJ1-4; D not resolved. Per the germline V gene, CDR1 is SGHAT and CDR2 is FQNNGV. The CDR3 covers 15 residues. The germline V and J ends were trimmed by 5 bases and 8 bases, with 18 bases remaining between them.